These T cell receptor beta chains were read from a single sample in a study of immune characterization of retroperitoneal liposarcoma. TCRdb re-called the PCR reads through MiXCR, storing one row per CDR3 protein. In the table there are approximately 7,100 distinct CDR3 sequences, about 30% of which are singletons. Source material: tumor tissue. These receptors originate from a female donor with retroperitoneal liposarcoma. Both conserved end residues are part of each CDR3. The order of the fields is clone size, V gene, J gene, D gene, CDR3 protein, CDR3 DNA. D genes are given only for firm matches. Clone size, where shown, is once, few, many, or a class for clones that have expanded.

clone_size: many; v_call: TRBV12-3/TRBV12-4; j_call: TRBJ1-4; d_call: TRBD1; cdr3_aa: CASSSDREGEKLFF; cdr3_nt: TGTGCCAGCAGTTCGGACAGGGAGGGTGAAAAACTGTTTTTT
clone_size: medium-sized; v_call: TRBV11-3; j_call: TRBJ2-1; d_call: TRBD2; cdr3_aa: CASSLSGRAWDNEQFF; cdr3_nt: TGTGCCAGCAGCTTAAGCGGGAGGGCCTGGGACAATGAGCAGTTCTTC
clone_size: medium-sized; v_call: TRBV12-3/TRBV12-4; j_call: TRBJ2-1; d_call: NA; cdr3_aa: CASSYDTRSYNEQFF; cdr3_nt: TGTGCCAGCAGTTACGACACTCGCTCCTACAATGAGCAGTTCTTC
clone_size: NA; v_call: TRBV6-4; j_call: TRBJ2-7; d_call: TRBD2; cdr3_aa: CASSGPSGKAYEQYF; cdr3_nt: TGTGCCAGCAGTGGCCCTAGCGGGAAAGCCTACGAGCAGTACTTC
clone_size: many; v_call: TRBV7-8; j_call: TRBJ2-1; d_call: TRBD2; cdr3_aa: CASSLGTSGRNEQFF; cdr3_nt: TGTGCCAGCAGCCTCGGGACTAGCGGGAGGAATGAGCAGTTCTTC
clone_size: many; v_call: TRBV27; j_call: TRBJ2-7; d_call: NA; cdr3_aa: CASSPLGGGSSYEQYF; cdr3_nt: TGTGCCAGCAGTCCCTTAGGAGGGGGAAGCTCCTACGAGCAGTACTTC
clone_size: NA; v_call: TRBV4-1; j_call: TRBJ2-3; d_call: NA; cdr3_aa: CASSAEGVSSSSDTQYF; cdr3_nt: TGCGCCAGCAGTGCTGAGGGGGTCTCCTCCAGCTCAGATACGCAGTATTTT
clone_size: NA; v_call: TRBV6-6; j_call: TRBJ1-2; d_call: TRBD1; cdr3_aa: CASSPGQDNYGYTF; cdr3_nt: TGTGCCAGCAGTCCAGGACAGGATAACTATGGCTACACCTTC
clone_size: NA; v_call: TRBV19; j_call: TRBJ2-2; d_call: TRBD2; cdr3_aa: CASSLGGGATGELFF; cdr3_nt: TGTGCCAGTAGCTTGGGCGGGGGGGCCACCGGGGAGCTGTTTTTT
clone_size: NA; v_call: TRBV3-1; j_call: TRBJ2-7; d_call: NA; cdr3_aa: CASSQGRGYEQYF; cdr3_nt: TGTGCCAGCAGCCAAGGACGAGGCTACGAGCAGTACTTC
clone_size: large; v_call: TRBV6-1; j_call: TRBJ2-5; d_call: NA; cdr3_aa: CASSLSWNPSQETQYF; cdr3_nt: TGTGCCAGCAGTCTATCGTGGAACCCGAGTCAAGAGACCCAGTACTTC
clone_size: once; v_call: TRBV6-4; j_call: TRBJ2-1; d_call: TRBD2; cdr3_aa: CASSAAGGPYEQFF; cdr3_nt: TGTGCCAGCAGTGCAGCGGGGGGGCCCTATGAGCAGTTCTTC
clone_size: few; v_call: TRBV6-1; j_call: TRBJ1-1; d_call: NA; cdr3_aa: CASRPDPDRPEAFF; cdr3_nt: TGTGCCAGCAGGCCCGACCCGGACAGACCTGAAGCTTTCTTT
clone_size: medium-sized; v_call: TRBV6-1; j_call: TRBJ1-4; d_call: TRBD1; cdr3_aa: CASSGGQEVEKLFF; cdr3_nt: TGTGCCAGCAGTGGGGGACAGGAGGTTGAAAAACTGTTTTTT
clone_size: many; v_call: TRBV6-6; j_call: TRBJ2-5; d_call: NA; cdr3_aa: CASSYFTGKGEQYF; cdr3_nt: TGTGCCAGCAGTTACTTTACAGGGAAGGGTGAGCAGTACTTC
clone_size: NA; v_call: TRBV4-1; j_call: TRBJ2-1; d_call: TRBD1; cdr3_aa: CASSHPRTGGSEQFF; cdr3_nt: TGCGCCAGCAGCCACCCCCGGACAGGGGGCAGTGAGCAGTTCTTC
clone_size: NA; v_call: TRBV27; j_call: TRBJ1-6; d_call: NA; cdr3_aa: CAPLISTPLHF; cdr3_nt: TGTGCCCCACTCATTTCTACTCCCCTCCACTTT
clone_size: hyperexpanded; v_call: TRBV12-3/TRBV12-4; j_call: TRBJ2-1; d_call: TRBD2; cdr3_aa: CASSYETSGRNNEQFF; cdr3_nt: TGTGCCAGCAGCTATGAGACTAGCGGGAGAAACAATGAGCAGTTCTTC
clone_size: NA; v_call: TRBV6-1; j_call: TRBJ1-3; d_call: NA; cdr3_aa: CASSREPGNTIYF; cdr3_nt: TGTGCCAGCAGCCGAGAACCTGGAAACACCATATATTTT
clone_size: once; v_call: TRBV12-3/TRBV12-4; j_call: TRBJ2-1; d_call: NA; cdr3_aa: CASSRTGAGPYNEQFF; cdr3_nt: TGTGCCAGCAGTCGGACAGGAGCGGGACCCTACAATGAGCAGTTCTTC
clone_size: many; v_call: TRBV6-1; j_call: TRBJ2-5; d_call: NA; cdr3_aa: CASPDKQTDEETQYF; cdr3_nt: TGTGCCAGCCCCGATAAGCAGACAGATGAAGAGACCCAGTACTTC
clone_size: few; v_call: TRBV7-2; j_call: TRBJ2-2; d_call: TRBD2; cdr3_aa: CASNSYRASGIDTGELFF; cdr3_nt: TGTGCCAGCAACTCCTATCGGGCTAGCGGGATTGACACCGGGGAGCTGTTTTTT
clone_size: NA; v_call: TRBV10-1; j_call: TRBJ2-2; d_call: NA; cdr3_aa: CASSEGGYGELFF; cdr3_nt: TGCGCCAGCAGTGAGGGGGGGTACGGGGAGCTGTTTTTT
clone_size: medium-sized; v_call: TRBV12-3/TRBV12-4; j_call: TRBJ2-3; d_call: NA; cdr3_aa: CASTPPGTLTDTQYF; cdr3_nt: TGTGCCAGCACACCGCCAGGAACCCTCACAGATACGCAGTATTTT
clone_size: medium-sized; v_call: TRBV11-3; j_call: TRBJ2-1; d_call: NA; cdr3_aa: CASSLKGFSYNEQFF; cdr3_nt: TGTGCCAGCAGCTTAAAAGGGTTCTCCTACAATGAGCAGTTCTTC
clone_size: NA; v_call: TRBV6-5; j_call: TRBJ2-3; d_call: NA; cdr3_aa: CASSYRRSTDTQYF; cdr3_nt: TGTGCCAGCAGTTACCGGCGTAGCACAGATACGCAGTATTTT
clone_size: NA; v_call: TRBV28; j_call: TRBJ1-2; d_call: TRBD1; cdr3_aa: CASRPTAGTGYGYTF; cdr3_nt: TGTGCCAGCAGACCAACGGCCGGGACAGGGTATGGCTACACCTTC
clone_size: NA; v_call: TRBV10-2; j_call: TRBJ2-4; d_call: TRBD1; cdr3_aa: CASHPSDRVSQYF; cdr3_nt: TGCGCCAGCCACCCTTCCGACAGGGTCAGTCAGTACTTC
clone_size: NA; v_call: TRBV3-1; j_call: TRBJ1-1; d_call: NA; cdr3_aa: CASSQGKGTLSGIEAFF; cdr3_nt: TGTGCCAGCAGCCAAGGGAAGGGGACACTGTCTGGAATTGAAGCTTTCTTT
clone_size: few; v_call: TRBV6-5; j_call: TRBJ2-5; d_call: TRBD2; cdr3_aa: CASSYSGGAPRETQYF; cdr3_nt: TGTGCCAGCAGTTACAGCGGGGGGGCGCCCCGGGAGACCCAGTACTTC
clone_size: NA; v_call: TRBV4-1; j_call: TRBJ2-3; d_call: TRBD2; cdr3_aa: CASSQDPGLAGVTDTQYF; cdr3_nt: TGCGCCAGCAGCCAAGATCCGGGACTAGCGGGAGTGACAGATACGCAGTATTTT
clone_size: medium-sized; v_call: TRBV12-3/TRBV12-4; j_call: TRBJ2-7; d_call: NA; cdr3_aa: CASSWTSYEQYF; cdr3_nt: TGTGCCAGCAGTTGGACGTCATACGAGCAGTACTTC